Shown below are 29 T cell receptor beta chains from a single sample sequenced in a study of cytomegalovirus exposure and HLA in healthy donors. PCR was performed using 60 Vbeta and 13 Jbeta primers. Clones were read by immunoSEQ multiplex PCR, and TCRdb kept only the in-frame ones, dropping some. This table holds approximately 260,000 clones, 80% to 90% found once. Sequenced: PBMCs. The receptors derive from a woman aged 40 to 49 in good health and CMV-seropositive.

The chain combines TRBV19 with TRBJ1-2, with 8 bases fitting TRBD1. Germline assignment: CDR1 LNHDA and CDR2 SQIVND (reference sequence). The V gene end was trimmed by 6 bases and the J gene end by 4 bases; junction bases not matched to a gene: 13. The CDR3 runs to 16 residues. As DNA, the CDR3 is TGTGCCAGTAGCCAGGGGGCGGGCGGGCGTGGCTATGGCTACACCTTC. Residues: CASSQGAGGRGYGYTF.

The rearrangement links TRBV27 to TRBJ2-2; 9 bases map to TRBD2. The CDR3 runs to 14 residues. J was trimmed by 5 bases and V by 6 bases; bases with no gene match: 4. Germline V gene sequence: CDR1 MNHEY, CDR2 SMNVEV (reference sequence). For the CDR3, the DNA is TGTGCCAGCAGCCGCGGGAGGGGGACCGGGGAGCTGTTTTTT. It codes for CASSRGRGTGELFF.

The V call is TRBV4-1, the J call TRBJ2-7, with a possible D match to TRBD2 (6 bases). CDR3 length equals 15 residues. V was shortened by 0 bases and J by 3 bases, with 12 bases between the two germline ends. Germline-derived CDR1 and CDR2 are MGHRA and YSYEKL. The CDR3 reads CASSQEGGGNYEQYF. The DNA of the CDR3 is TGCGCCAGCAGCCAAGAGGGTGGAGGGAACTACGAGCAGTACTTC.

The rearrangement joins TRBV6-4 to TRBJ1-2; TRBD1 matches 9 bases. J lost 2 bases, V lost 0 bases, and 4 bases had no gene match. The CDR3 is made up of 16 amino acids. Per the germline V gene, CDR1 is MRHNA and CDR2 is SNTAGT. The DNA of the CDR3 is TGTGCCAGCAGTGACTCGGGACAGGGTGGCAACTATGGCTACACCTTC. It yields the protein CASSDSGQGGNYGYTF.

This clone occurred a few times. The chain couples TRBV28 to TRBJ1-3; TRBD1 might be the D (5 bases). With 4 bases removed from V and 2 bases from J, the gap between germline ends came to 15 bases. The CDR3 is 16 amino acids. Germline assignment: CDR1 MDHEN and CDR2 SYDVKM. CDR3 sequence: CASSSAQGGTGNTIYF. The CDR3 DNA follows: TGTGCCAGCAGTTCCGCCCAGGGAGGGACTGGAAACACCATATATTTT.

The V call is TRBV27, the J call TRBJ1-2; possible D gene TRBD1, 5 bases. With 4 bases removed from V and 2 bases from J, the gap between germline ends came to 11 bases. CDR1 MNHEY and CDR2 SMNVEV come from the germline V gene (reference sequence). CDR3 length equals 14 residues. This chain's CDR3 is CASSSTGPNYGYTF. CDR3 nucleotides: TGTGCCAGCAGTTCAACAGGACCCAACTATGGCTACACCTTC.

The chain couples TRBV9 to TRBJ1-1; D remains ambiguous. The CDR3 extends over 14 amino acids. V was cut by 4 bases and J by 1 base, with 11 bases left in between. CDR1 is SGDLS and CDR2 is YYNGEE in the germline V gene. The CDR3 DNA reads as TGTGCCAGCAGCCTAACAGAGACGAACACTGAAGCTTTCTTT. Its protein product is CASSLTETNTEAFF.

J is TRBJ2-7 and V is TRBV6-1; 12 nucleotides match TRBD1. The length of the CDR3 is 15 residues. J gave up 5 bases and V 4 bases, and 6 bases lay outside the gene matches. Germline V gene sequence: CDR1 MNHNS, CDR2 SASEGT. The CDR3 reads CASSGGTGGDHEQYF. CDR3 nucleotides: TGTGCCAGCAGTGGGGGGACAGGGGGCGACCACGAGCAGTACTTC.

The V call is TRBV19, the J call TRBJ2-2; 7 bases are a match to TRBD2. The CDR3 spans 16 residues. J lost 2 bases, V lost 6 bases, and 9 bases had no gene match. The germline gives CDR1 LNHDA, CDR2 SQIVND (reference sequence). The CDR3 spells CASRPGGQINTGELFF. The CDR3 DNA sequence: TGTGCCAGTAGGCCGGGAGGCCAGATCAACACCGGGGAGCTGTTTTTT.

The V gene is TRBV5-1, the J gene TRBJ1-1; D call uncertain. Germline CDR1 and CDR2: SGHRS and YFSETQ. The CDR3 covers 13 residues. Trimming shortened V by 3 bases and J by 1 base, and 7 bases separated the two germline ends. The CDR3 loop is CASSSGSNTEAFF. CDR3 DNA sequence: TGCGCCAGCAGCTCCGGGTCGAACACTGAAGCTTTCTTT.

This chain joins TRBV9 and TRBJ2-3; no definite D call. CDR3 size: 14 residues. Trimming took off 4 bases at V and 0 bases at J, with 9 bases between the two ends. Per germline, CDR1 SGDLS and CDR2 YYNGEE. The CDR3 protein is CASSSILSTDTQYF. CDR3 in DNA: TGTGCCAGCAGCTCAATACTAAGCACAGATACGCAGTATTTT.

This chain links TRBV28 with TRBJ1-1, with 8 bases that match TRBD1. The germline V gene has CDR1 MDHEN and CDR2 SYDVKM. V shed 6 bases, J shed 6 bases, and the junction held 6 bases outside the gene matches. CDR3 length: 13 amino acids. The DNA for the CDR3 is TGTGCCAGCAGCCCTGGGACAGGCGCTGAAGCTTTCTTT. This codes for CASSPGTGAEAFF.

The chain employs TRBV4-2 and TRBJ1-2; 9 bases are a match to TRBD1. CDR3 length equals 14 residues. The germline V gene encodes CDR1 LGHNA and CDR2 YNFKEQ. Trimming at V came to 6 bases and at J to 4 bases, leaving 6 bases not matched to a gene. CDR3 sequence reads: CASRQGQGGYGYTF. The CDR3 DNA sequence: TGTGCCAGCAGACAGGGACAGGGAGGCTATGGCTACACCTTC.

This sequence joins TRBV25-1 and TRBJ1-6; 8 nucleotides agree with TRBD1. The CDR3 runs to 14 residues. V lost 6 bases and J lost 13; bases outside the gene matches: 11. CDR1 MGHDK and CDR2 SYGVNS come from the germline V gene. CDR3 loop: CASSLTGDGWPLHF. The CDR3 DNA reads TGTGCCAGCAGCCTGACAGGGGACGGATGGCCCCTCCACTTT.

The chain couples TRBV19 to TRBJ1-5, with a weak D call TRBD1 (5 bases). CDR1 is LNHDA, CDR2 SQIVND, per germline (reference sequence). This CDR3 comprises 16 residues. V was shortened by 5 bases and J by 11 bases, with 25 bases between the two germline ends. The CDR3 bases are TGTGCCAGTAGTCAAAGAATAGGGGCGCTCGGTAAAGCCCAGCATTTT. Amino acids: CASSQRIGALGKAQHF.

The CDR3 sequence: CASSLARTGGPLSGANVLTF. The CDR3 DNA follows: TGTGCCAGCAGCTTGGCCCGGACAGGGGGCCCGCTCTCTGGGGCCAACGTCCTGACTTTC. This chain connects TRBV5-4 to TRBJ2-6, with 11 bases that match TRBD1. Germline values: CDR1 SGHNT, CDR2 YYREEE (reference sequence). J lost 0 bases, V lost 0 bases, and 8 bases had no gene match. This CDR3 is built from 20 residues.

The chain combines TRBV4-3 with TRBJ1-1; D is ambiguous. Germline CDR1 reads LGHNA; CDR2 reads YSLEER. Trimming cost V 0 bases and J 0 bases, with 8 bases left between them. CDR3 size: 15 residues. CDR3: CASSQEPGMNTEAFF. CDR3 in DNA: TGCGCCAGCAGCCAAGAGCCGGGGATGAACACTGAAGCTTTCTTT.

The chain uses TRBV28 and TRBJ2-7, with 9 nucleotides matching TRBD1. Unmatched junction bases numbered 4, after V lost 7 bases and J lost 0 bases. The CDR3 is 14 residues long. Germline CDR1 is MDHEN and CDR2 is SYDVKM. CDR3 region: CASKPGQGSYEQYF. For the CDR3, the DNA is TGTGCCAGCAAACCGGGACAGGGCTCCTACGAGCAGTACTTC.

In its sample, this clone was seen once. The chain employs TRBV19 and TRBJ1-1; D is uncertain. Germline values: CDR1 LNHDA, CDR2 SQIVND (reference sequence). V was pared by 5 bases and J by 4 bases, with 14 bases between. The CDR3 totals 14 residues. CDR3 bases: TGTGCCAGTAGTTCACGGACTGCGTCCACTGAAGCTTTCTTT. The encoded protein is CASSSRTASTEAFF.

The V call is TRBV2, the J call TRBJ2-1; D is perhaps TRBD2 (6 bases). CDR1 is SNHLY, CDR2 FYNNEI, per germline. Trimming removed 7 bases at V and 7 bases at J, with 14 bases between. CDR3 length equals 13 residues. This CDR3 is CASKREDGNEQFF. The CDR3 region has the DNA TGTGCCAGCAAGAGGGAGGACGGAAATGAGCAGTTCTTC.

V gene TRBV28 combines with J gene TRBJ2-3, with a weak D call TRBD2 (5 bases). Germline assignment: CDR1 MDHEN and CDR2 SYDVKM. The CDR3 contains 13 residues. CDR3 nucleotides: TGTGTCGCGGGTCCCGTAGCAATAGATACGCAGTATTTT. The encoded protein is CVAGPVAIDTQYF.

This clone was seen a handful of times. This rearrangement joins TRBV6-4 to TRBJ2-1; 13 nucleotides align to TRBD2. Germline loops: CDR1 MRHNA, CDR2 SNTAGT. This CDR3 contains 15 residues. With V trimmed by 4 bases and J by 4 bases, 1 base remained unmatched. The CDR3 region has the DNA TGTGCCAGCAGTGGGACTAGCGGGAGTTACAATGAGCAGTTCTTC. It yields the protein CASSGTSGSYNEQFF.

The V gene is TRBV28, the J gene TRBJ2-5; 8 bases line up with TRBD2. The germline CDR1 and CDR2 sequences are MDHEN and SYDVKM. The CDR3 covers 16 residues. The junction had 5 bases not matched to a gene; V was cut back by 1 base and J by 1 base. The CDR3 region is CASSLSSGRGQETQYF. The DNA for the CDR3 is TGTGCCAGCAGTTTATCAAGCGGGAGAGGCCAAGAGACCCAGTACTTC. The complete variable domain, with remaining parts taken from reference TRBV28 and TRBJ2-5, reads DVKVTQSSRYLVKRTGEKVFLECVQDMDHENMFWYRQDPGLGLRLIYFSYDVKMKEKGDIPEGYSVSREKKERFSLILESASTNQTSMYLCASSLSSGRGQETQYFGPGTRLLVL.

The chain employs TRBV11-2 and TRBJ2-7; the match to TRBD2 covers 7 bases. Per germline, CDR1 SGHAT and CDR2 FQNNGV. CDR3 length: 15 residues. The trim removed 5 bases at V and 1 base at J, leaving 8 bases unmatched. The CDR3 loop reads CASSTRGEGSYEQYF. The CDR3 DNA reads as TGTGCCAGCAGCACCCGGGGGGAAGGGTCCTACGAGCAGTACTTC.

This clone was recorded only once. The V gene is TRBV6-5, the J gene TRBJ2-5, with a tentative D call TRBD2 (5 bases). V was clipped by 0 bases and J by 9 bases, with 14 bases between them. Germline V gene data show CDR1 as MNHEY and CDR2 as SVGAGI. CDR3 length: 14 amino acids. Written as DNA, the CDR3 is TGTGCCAGCAGTTACTCTCGGACCTCGCGGGCCCAGTACTTC. Its translation is CASSYSRTSRAQYF.

This chain connects TRBV11-2 to TRBJ2-3; 8 nucleotides agree with TRBD1. The CDR3 runs to 15 residues. Germline CDR1 SGHAT, CDR2 FQNNGV. The junction had 6 bases not matched to a gene; V was cut back by 5 bases and J by 2 bases. CDR3 in DNA: TGTGCCAGCAGCCAGGGACAGGCGAACACAGATACGCAGTATTTT. Translated: CASSQGQANTDTQYF.

The V and J genes are TRBV6-1 and TRBJ2-1; D remains unclear. This CDR3 has 13 amino acids. Germline V gives CDR1 MNHNS, CDR2 SASEGT. V was pared by 2 bases and J by 7 bases, with 9 bases between. CDR3 sequence reads: CASSEYSVNEQFF. CDR3 nucleotide sequence: TGTGCCAGCAGTGAATACTCCGTGAATGAGCAGTTCTTC.

The genes are TRBV4-3 and TRBJ2-2; weak D call: TRBD2 (5 bases). CDR3 length equals 15 residues. The germline V gene encodes CDR1 LGHNA and CDR2 YSLEER. The V end was cut by 1 base, the J end by 4 bases, with 10 bases between. The CDR3, as DNA: TGCGCCAGCAGCCAAGGGGCTAGCCCCACCGGGGAGCTGTTTTTT. Its translation: CASSQGASPTGELFF.

The chain couples TRBV7-8 to TRBJ2-5; 9 bases are a match to TRBD1. The junction had 5 bases not matched to a gene; V was cut back by 4 bases and J by 5 bases. Germline V CDR1 and CDR2: SGHVS, FQNEAQ. The CDR3 spans 14 residues. The CDR3 DNA reads TGTGCCAGCAGCTCGCCCGGGACAGGGGAGACCCAGTACTTC. Protein product: CASSSPGTGETQYF.